One and the same sample provided the 6 T cell receptor beta chains below, sequenced in a study of shared clonotypes between healthy human individuals. CD45RO-negative, CCR7-selected cells formed the naive CD8 fraction, which excluded terminally differentiated effector memory CD45RA+ cells. Using immunoSEQ multiplex PCR, the repertoire was profiled, and TCRdb retains in-frame clones only, with some absent. The repertoire holds hundreds of thousands of clones, with approximately 96% as singletons. The sample taken for sequencing was naive CD8+ T cells sorted from blood. The receptors shown here come from a woman aged 25 to 39 in good health.

The V and J genes are TRBV5-6 and TRBJ1-4, with 9 bases that match TRBD1. V shed 5 bases, J shed 7 bases, and the junction held 9 bases outside the gene matches. CDR1 and CDR2 (germline): SGHDT, YYEEEE. The CDR3 runs to 15 residues. DNA for the CDR3: TGTGCCAGCAGTTACACAGGGGGCGGGAGTGAAAAACTGTTTTTT. As protein: CASSYTGGGSEKLFF. The full variable domain, rest sourced from reference TRBV5-6 and TRBJ1-4, is DAGVTQSPTHLIKTRGQQVTLRCSPKSGHDTVSWYQQALGQGPQFIFQYYEEEERQRGNFPDRFSGHQFPNYSSELNVNALLLGDSALYLCASSYTGGGSEKLFFGSGTQLSVL.

The chain combines TRBV7-8 with TRBJ2-3; the D gene is possibly TRBD2 (6 bases). V was pared by 2 bases and J by 2 bases, with 14 bases between. Germline CDR1 SGHVS, CDR2 FQNEAQ. This CDR3 comprises 16 residues. The CDR3 sequence: CASSLLGLPNTDTQYF. In DNA, the CDR3 is TGTGCCAGCAGCTTACTCGGACTACCAAACACAGATACGCAGTATTTT.

J is TRBJ1-2 and V is TRBV19; the D gene is possibly TRBD1 (5 bases). Germline V gene lookup returns CDR1 LNHDA and CDR2 SQIVND (reference sequence). Deletions cut 7 bases from V and 4 bases from J, with 16 bases between. The CDR3 is 14 residues long. The DNA of the CDR3 is TGTGCCAGTAAAACCCTTCGGGACCTCTATGGCTACACCTTC. Amino acids: CASKTLRDLYGYTF. Complete variable domain (other parts from reference TRBV19 and TRBJ1-2): DGGITQSPKYLFRKEGQNVTLSCEQNLNHDAMYWYRQDPGQGLRLIYYSQIVNDFQKGDIAEGYSVSREKKESFPLTVTSAQKNPTAFYLCASKTLRDLYGYTFGSGTRLTVV.

The CDR3 is CASSGLSALGYGYTF. The CDR3 nucleotides are TGTGCCAGCAGCGGCCTATCAGCGCTGGGGTATGGCTACACCTTC. This chain links TRBV9 with TRBJ1-2; no clear D gene. This CDR3 comprises 15 residues. With 3 bases removed from V and 5 bases from J, the gap between germline ends came to 17 bases. CDR1 is SGDLS, CDR2 YYNGEE, per germline.

The chain joins TRBV10-1 to TRBJ1-1; 9 bases map to TRBD1. This CDR3 is 14 amino acids long. The ends lost 4 bases at V and 4 bases at J; junction bases unmatched: 4. Germline assignment: CDR1 WNHNN and CDR2 SYGVQD (reference sequence). This CDR3 is CASSGTGDGTEAFF. The CDR3 DNA reads as TGCGCCAGCAGTGGGACAGGGGATGGCACTGAAGCTTTCTTT.

The V call is TRBV5-6, the J call TRBJ2-5, with a weak D call TRBD1 (6 bases). The J call may be mistaken, given a closer DNA end match to TRBJ2-7. Germline V lookup: CDR1 SGHDT, CDR2 YYEEEE. CDR3 length: 14 amino acids. CDR3 in amino acids: CASSWWTVSYEQYF. The CDR3 DNA follows: TGTGCCAGCAGCTGGTGGACAGTCTCCTACGAGCAGTACTTC.